These T cell receptor beta chains were read from a single sample in a study of shared clonotypes between healthy human individuals. TCRdb's table, derived via immunoSEQ multiplex PCR, lists solely in-frame clones and lacks some. This table holds 1 million to 1.2 million clones, roughly 80% found once. The sequenced sample was memory CD4+ T cells from PBMCs. These receptors all stem from a young man in good health. Some clones in this sample may be carry-over from other donors' samples. CDR3s include the opening cysteine and the closing phenylalanine or tryptophan. Each record gives: CDR3 protein, CDR3 DNA, J gene, clone size, V gene, D gene. The D gene is left open where the match is weak. Part of the rows lack a size; the others show once, few, many or a class for expanded clones.

CDR3 protein: CASSESRDTQYF; CDR3 DNA: TGTGCCAGCAGTGAATCTCGCGATACGCAGTATTTT; J gene: TRBJ2-3; clone size: few; V gene: TRBV25-1; D gene: .
CDR3 protein: CASSLFASGNGEQYF; CDR3 DNA: TGTGCCAGCAGCTTATTTGCTAGCGGGAACGGGGAGCAGTACTTC; J gene: TRBJ2-7; clone size: .; V gene: TRBV7-2; D gene: TRBD2
CDR3 protein: CSSSTAGAGWNEQFF; CDR3 DNA: TGCAGCTCTTCCACGGCGGGGGCCGGGTGGAATGAGCAGTTCTTC; J gene: TRBJ2-1; clone size: .; V gene: TRBV29-1; D gene: .
CDR3 protein: CASSPREAGGVAKNIQYF; CDR3 DNA: TGCGCCAGCAGCCCTAGGGAAGCGGGGGGGGTAGCCAAAAACATTCAGTACTTC; J gene: TRBJ2-4; clone size: .; V gene: TRBV4-3; D gene: TRBD2
CDR3 protein: CASSQGQLPNNEQFF; CDR3 DNA: TGCGCCAGCAGCCAAGGGCAACTACCGAACAATGAGCAGTTCTTC; J gene: TRBJ2-1; clone size: .; V gene: TRBV4-1; D gene: .
CDR3 protein: CAWSGSGETQYF; CDR3 DNA: TGTGCCTGGAGTGGGTCTGGGGAGACCCAGTACTTC; J gene: TRBJ2-5; clone size: .; V gene: TRBV30; D gene: .
CDR3 protein: CASSQRLGNVYNEQFF; CDR3 DNA: TGTGCCAGCAGCCAACGACTAGGGAATGTGTACAATGAGCAGTTCTTC; J gene: TRBJ2-1; clone size: .; V gene: TRBV14; D gene: .
CDR3 protein: CASSARDGPYEQYF; CDR3 DNA: TGCGCCAGCAGCGCCCGGGACGGCCCCTACGAGCAGTACTTC; J gene: TRBJ2-7; clone size: .; V gene: TRBV5-1; D gene: .
CDR3 protein: CASSLVYEQYF; CDR3 DNA: TGTGCCAGCAGCTTAGTGTACGAGCAGTACTTC; J gene: TRBJ2-7; clone size: .; V gene: TRBV11-2; D gene: .
CDR3 protein: CASSPREFGTDTQYF; CDR3 DNA: TGTGCCAGCTCACCCCGGGAGTTCGGCACAGATACGCAGTATTTT; J gene: TRBJ2-3; clone size: .; V gene: TRBV18; D gene: .
CDR3 protein: CASTSGGGGEAFF; CDR3 DNA: TGCGCCAGCACCTCAGGTGGAGGGGGGGAAGCTTTCTTT; J gene: TRBJ1-1; clone size: .; V gene: TRBV5-1; D gene: .
CDR3 protein: CASSYIERDTQYF; CDR3 DNA: TGTGCCAGCAGTTACATCGAGAGAGATACGCAGTATTTT; J gene: TRBJ2-3; clone size: .; V gene: TRBV6-5; D gene: .
CDR3 protein: CASSLPNNEQFF; CDR3 DNA: TGTGCCAGCAGCCTCCCCAATAATGAGCAGTTCTTC; J gene: TRBJ2-1; clone size: once; V gene: TRBV7-3; D gene: .
CDR3 protein: CASLLEGRGYGYTF; CDR3 DNA: TGTGCCAGCCTACTTGAGGGGCGCGGCTATGGCTACACCTTC; J gene: TRBJ1-2; clone size: .; V gene: TRBV28; D gene: .
CDR3 protein: CASSAELAGYNEQFF; CDR3 DNA: TGTGCCAGCAGTGCCGAACTAGCGGGATACAATGAGCAGTTCTTC; J gene: TRBJ2-1; clone size: .; V gene: TRBV2; D gene: TRBD2
CDR3 protein: CASSLTGNLNYGYTF; CDR3 DNA: TGTGCCAGCAGTTTAACGGGGAACCTAAACTATGGCTACACCTTC; J gene: TRBJ1-2; clone size: .; V gene: TRBV27; D gene: .
CDR3 protein: CASSVGNSGHNEQFF; CDR3 DNA: TGTGCCAGCAGCGTAGGGAATAGCGGCCACAATGAGCAGTTCTTC; J gene: TRBJ2-1; clone size: .; V gene: TRBV9; D gene: .
CDR3 protein: CASRQSALGAFF; CDR3 DNA: TGTGCCAGTAGGCAGTCGGCTCTGGGGGCTTTCTTT; J gene: TRBJ1-1; clone size: .; V gene: TRBV19; D gene: .
CDR3 protein: CASSLEGSRRRTEAFF; CDR3 DNA: TGTGCCAGCAGCTTAGAAGGTTCGCGGCGGAGGACTGAAGCTTTCTTT; J gene: TRBJ1-1; clone size: .; V gene: TRBV7-8; D gene: .
CDR3 protein: CASSSAFRLAGHEVNEQYF; CDR3 DNA: TGTGCCAGCAGTTCGGCATTTAGGCTAGCGGGTCATGAGGTAAACGAGCAGTACTTC; J gene: TRBJ2-7; clone size: .; V gene: TRBV28; D gene: TRBD2
CDR3 protein: CASSLARTGITYEQYF; CDR3 DNA: TGTGCCAGCAGCTTGGCTCGGACAGGGATTACCTACGAGCAGTACTTC; J gene: TRBJ2-7; clone size: .; V gene: TRBV5-6; D gene: TRBD1
CDR3 protein: CASRPQIGVSWDEQFF; CDR3 DNA: TGTGCCAGCAGACCACAAATTGGGGTTTCATGGGATGAGCAGTTCTTC; J gene: TRBJ2-1; clone size: few; V gene: TRBV28; D gene: .
CDR3 protein: CASSLAGGIGVYGYTF; CDR3 DNA: TGTGCCAGCAGTTTAGCAGGGGGGATAGGAGTCTATGGCTACACCTTC; J gene: TRBJ1-2; clone size: few; V gene: TRBV28; D gene: TRBD1
CDR3 protein: CAISESFTSARETQYF; CDR3 DNA: TGTGCCATCAGTGAGTCTTTTACTAGCGCTCGGGAGACCCAGTACTTC; J gene: TRBJ2-5; clone size: .; V gene: TRBV10-3; D gene: TRBD2
CDR3 protein: CASRRLTGSDTEAFF; CDR3 DNA: TGTGCCAGCAGACGCCTGACAGGGTCTGACACTGAAGCTTTCTTT; J gene: TRBJ1-1; clone size: .; V gene: TRBV6-9; D gene: TRBD1
CDR3 protein: CASSYRGAPQETQYF; CDR3 DNA: TGTGCCAGCAGTTATAGAGGTGCCCCTCAAGAGACCCAGTACTTC; J gene: TRBJ2-5; clone size: .; V gene: TRBV6-5; D gene: .
CDR3 protein: CASSALAGAVPDTQYF; CDR3 DNA: TGCGCCAGCAGCGCACTAGCGGGAGCGGTTCCAGATACGCAGTATTTT; J gene: TRBJ2-3; clone size: .; V gene: TRBV10-1; D gene: TRBD2
CDR3 protein: CASSLFGNQPQHF; CDR3 DNA: TGTGCCAGCAGTTTATTTGGGAATCAGCCCCAGCATTTT; J gene: TRBJ1-5; clone size: .; V gene: TRBV28; D gene: .
CDR3 protein: CASISDSYEQYF; CDR3 DNA: TGCGCCAGCATATCGGACTCCTACGAGCAGTACTTC; J gene: TRBJ2-7; clone size: .; V gene: TRBV5-1; D gene: .
CDR3 protein: CASSSDIVIYEQYF; CDR3 DNA: TGTGCCAGCAGCTCAGATATTGTAATCTACGAGCAGTACTTC; J gene: TRBJ2-7; clone size: once; V gene: TRBV7-9; D gene: .
CDR3 protein: CASSRGLQETQYF; CDR3 DNA: TGTGCCAGCAGCCGTGGACTCCAAGAGACCCAGTACTTC; J gene: TRBJ2-5; clone size: few; V gene: TRBV9; D gene: .
CDR3 protein: CATSRDMIAEAFF; CDR3 DNA: TGTGCCACCAGCAGAGACATGATCGCTGAAGCTTTCTTT; J gene: TRBJ1-1; clone size: few; V gene: TRBV15; D gene: .
CDR3 protein: CASSLGQGTINSPLHF; CDR3 DNA: TGCGCCAGCAGCTTGGGACAGGGAACTATTAATTCACCCCTCCACTTT; J gene: TRBJ1-6; clone size: .; V gene: TRBV5-1; D gene: TRBD1
CDR3 protein: CASRQHRSGNTIYF; CDR3 DNA: TGTGCCAGTCGGCAGCATAGGTCTGGAAACACCATATATTTT; J gene: TRBJ1-3; clone size: .; V gene: TRBV19; D gene: .
CDR3 protein: CASSLVGSASMNTEAFF; CDR3 DNA: TGCGCCAGCAGCTTAGTGGGGTCAGCATCCATGAACACTGAAGCTTTCTTT; J gene: TRBJ1-1; clone size: .; V gene: TRBV5-1; D gene: .
CDR3 protein: CASSLVTSSEKLFF; CDR3 DNA: TGCGCCAGCAGCTTGGTAACTTCTAGCGAAAAACTGTTTTTT; J gene: TRBJ1-4; clone size: .; V gene: TRBV5-1; D gene: .
CDR3 protein: CASSQARAGGNEKLFF; CDR3 DNA: TGCGCCAGCAGCCAAGCCCGGGCCGGGGGAAATGAAAAACTGTTTTTT; J gene: TRBJ1-4; clone size: .; V gene: TRBV4-1; D gene: .
CDR3 protein: CASSLGDRYTGELFF; CDR3 DNA: TGTGCCAGCAGTTTAGGGGACAGATACACCGGGGAGCTGTTTTTT; J gene: TRBJ2-2; clone size: .; V gene: TRBV28; D gene: TRBD1
CDR3 protein: CASSLGQTAEGEQFF; CDR3 DNA: TGTGCCAGCAGCTTAGGCCAGACGGCTGAGGGTGAGCAGTTCTTC; J gene: TRBJ2-1; clone size: few; V gene: TRBV11-1; D gene: .
CDR3 protein: CAISAGGALSYEQYF; CDR3 DNA: TGTGCCATCAGTGCGGGGGGGGCCCTCTCCTACGAGCAGTACTTC; J gene: TRBJ2-7; clone size: few; V gene: TRBV10-3; D gene: TRBD2
CDR3 protein: CASSSETGNEQFF; CDR3 DNA: TGTGCCAGCAGCTCAGAAACGGGTAATGAGCAGTTCTTC; J gene: TRBJ2-1; clone size: few; V gene: TRBV7-2; D gene: .
CDR3 protein: CASSRTGAETQYF; CDR3 DNA: TGTGCCAGCAGTAGGACAGGTGCAGAGACCCAGTACTTC; J gene: TRBJ2-5; clone size: .; V gene: TRBV27; D gene: TRBD1
CDR3 protein: CASARGQVKNQPQHF; CDR3 DNA: TGTGCCAGTGCCCGTGGGCAGGTCAAGAATCAGCCCCAGCATTTT; J gene: TRBJ1-5; clone size: many; V gene: TRBV19; D gene: .
CDR3 protein: CASSLDGSSGNTIYF; CDR3 DNA: TGCGCCAGCAGCTTGGACGGTAGCTCTGGAAACACCATATATTTT; J gene: TRBJ1-3; clone size: .; V gene: TRBV5-1; D gene: .